These 10 T cell receptor beta chains share one sample of origin, sequenced in a study of siplizumab effects on memory and regulatory T cells. Their antigens remain unidentified. Libraries were prepared by immunoSEQ multiplex PCR; TCRdb keeps only in-frame clonotypes and omits some of them. Of fewer than 20,000 clones listed, 40% to 60% are singletons. Researchers maintained the mixed lymphocyte reaction cells in coculture at 37°C for less than seven days. Sequences were obtained from CFSE-low (dividing) CD4+ T cells sorted from an allogeneic mixed lymphocyte reaction. The source of these receptors is a human donor in good health; the cells came from an allogeneic mixed lymphocyte reaction.

The chain joins TRBV28 to TRBJ2-5; 8 bases are shared with TRBD2. The assigned J gene may be wrong: the sequence end matches TRBJ2-7 better. CDR3 size: 19 residues. The germline V gene encodes CDR1 MDHEN and CDR2 SYDVKM. This CDR3 is CASSSISFSPGLGAYEQYF. The CDR3 region has the DNA TGTGCCAGCAGTTCCATATCGTTCTCACCGGGACTAGGAGCCTACGAGCAGTACTTC.

This clone was seen a handful of times. The V gene is TRBV5-1, the J gene TRBJ2-1; D remains unclear. This CDR3 is 13 amino acids long. V was clipped by 0 bases and J by 6 bases, with 7 bases between them. CDR1 is SGHRS and CDR2 is YFSETQ in the germline V gene. DNA of the CDR3: TGCGCCAGCAGCTTGGGACTGACCAATGAGCAGTTCTTC. Translation gives CASSLGLTNEQFF. The whole variable domain, filled in from reference TRBV5-1 and TRBJ2-1, reads KAGVTQTPRYLIKTRGQQVTLSCSPISGHRSVSWYQQTPGQGLQFLFEYFSETQRNKGNFPGRFSGRQFSNSRSEMNVSTLELGDSALYLCASSLGLTNEQFFGPGTRLTVL.

This clone was seen a few times. The CDR3 nucleotides read TGCAGCGTTGAAGATCCTCAGCAAACTAATGAAAAACTGTTTTTT. It codes for CSVEDPQQTNEKLFF. This chain uses TRBV29-1 with TRBJ1-4; D call uncertain. Trimming removed 0 bases at V and 1 base at J, with 9 bases between. The CDR3 spans 15 residues. Germline CDR1 SQVTM, CDR2 ANQGSEA.

This clone was seen ten or more times. The rearrangement joins TRBV30 to TRBJ1-2; D remains ambiguous. Trimming took off 5 bases at V and 7 bases at J, with 11 bases between the two ends. The CDR3 sequence is 11 residues long. Germline V CDR1 and CDR2: GTSNPN, SVGIG (reference sequence). The CDR3: CAWGEGGGYTF. CDR3 bases: TGTGCCTGGGGGGAGGGTGGTGGCTACACCTTC.

This chain connects TRBV5-4 to TRBJ2-5; D may correspond to TRBD1 or TRBD2 (6 bases each). Trimming removed 3 bases from V and 2 bases from J, with 11 bases in between. The germline V gene encodes CDR1 SGHNT and CDR2 YYREEE (reference sequence). The CDR3 sequence is 14 residues long. CDR3 in amino acids: CASSSGGTQETQYF. CDR3 coding DNA: TGTGCCAGCAGCTCCGGAGGGACACAAGAGACCCAGTACTTC.

The rearrangement links TRBV6-6 to TRBJ2-5; 8 nucleotides match TRBD2. The CDR3 is 15 amino acids. Germline V gives CDR1 MNHNY, CDR2 SVGAGI (reference sequence). Trimming at V came to 6 bases and at J to 9 bases, leaving 15 bases not matched to a gene. CDR3 in amino acids: CASRSGGPVVTPQYF. DNA of the CDR3: TGTGCCAGCAGGAGCGGGGGCCCGGTAGTGACCCCCCAGTACTTC.

This chain joins TRBV2 and TRBJ1-3; a possible D gene is TRBD1 (5 bases). In germline, CDR1 is SNHLY, CDR2 FYNNEI. The CDR3 totals 15 residues. The germline V and J ends were trimmed by 6 bases and 2 bases, with 14 bases remaining between them. CDR3 in amino acids: CASSSGSGPGNTIYF. CDR3 in DNA: TGTGCCAGCAGCTCCGGTTCGGGACCTGGAAACACCATATATTTT.

This chain joins TRBV5-1 and TRBJ2-1, with 11 bases fitting TRBD1. The V gene end was trimmed by 4 bases and the J gene end by 6 bases; junction bases not matched to a gene: 6. Germline V gene sequence: CDR1 SGHRS, CDR2 YFSETQ. This CDR3 has 15 residues. The CDR3 DNA reads as TGCGCCAGCAGCCACGGACAGGGGGCCTCCAATGAGCAGTTCTTC. Protein product: CASSHGQGASNEQFF.

The chain has TRBV28 and TRBJ2-1, with 9 bases lining up with TRBD1. After removal of 5 bases from V and 5 bases from J, the junction contained 10 bases not matched to a gene. This CDR3 region has 16 residues. CDR1 and CDR2 (germline): MDHEN, SYDVKM. CDR3 nucleotide sequence: TGTGCCAGCAGTCTCGGGACAGGGAATCTGGACAATGAGCAGTTCTTC. Translating gives CASSLGTGNLDNEQFF.

The chain uses TRBV11-2 and TRBJ2-7, with D uncertain. Germline CDR1 is SGHAT and CDR2 is FQNNGV. This CDR3 region has 12 residues. V was trimmed by 5 bases and J by 6 bases, leaving 11 bases between them. The CDR3 DNA sequence: TGTGCCAGCAGCCCTAATATCGGCGAGCAGTACTTC. Amino acid sequence: CASSPNIGEQYF.